This T cell receptor (beta chain) was captured in a study of T cell repertoires and HLA-DP antigens. The overall study: One stimulator alloantigen differed from self by one groove amino acid; the other by ten.

Primers targeted 54 TRBV and 13 TRBJ segments. Pre-culture CD4+ samples were sequenced deeply, targeting 150,000 to 250,000 T cell genomes. The table came from immunoSEQ multiplex PCR; TCRdb's copy has only in-frame clones and leaves some out. The table lists approximately 100,000 clones, more than 75% of them singletons, with 1.7% in the top ten. A single count supports this clone. Antigen specificity is unknown. Germline lookup yields CDR1 LNHDA and CDR2 SQIVND (reference sequence). The CDR3 length is 14 residues. Trimming removed 3 bases at V and 4 bases at J, with 12 bases between. This receptor was obtained from a man aged 45-65 years in good health and CMV-seronegative. This rearrangement joins TRBV19 to TRBJ1-2, with TRBD1 as a possible D gene (6 bases). The material sequenced was CD4+ T cells from PBMCs. CDR3: CASSIGQTLYGYTF. DNA for the CDR3: TGTGCCAGTAGTATCGGACAGACCCTCTATGGCTACACCTTC.